What follows are 23 T cell receptor beta chains derived from one specimen sequenced in a study of T-cell memory formation after mild COVID-19. TCRdb itself ran the 5' RACE reads through MiXCR, one entry per CDR3 protein. Here the sample spans approximately 150,000 distinct CDR3 sequences, approximately 12% being singletons. Specimen: PBMCs or a T cell subset sorted from them (not recorded which). These receptors were taken from a man in his late teens or twenties who had mild COVID-19 (a few samples of this study predate the infection). Cell type and time point are not known.

The V and J genes are TRBV28 and TRBJ1-5; a weak D match, TRBD1 (5 bases). This CDR3 is built from 13 residues. V was pared by 3 bases and J by 7 bases, with 10 bases between. Per the germline V gene, CDR1 is MDHEN and CDR2 is SYDVKM. The CDR3 DNA follows: TGTGCCAGCAGTTTGCAGGGCGGCCAGCCCCAGCATTTT. The encoded protein is CASSLQGGQPQHF.

This clonotype was counted ten times or more. The rearrangement joins TRBV20-1 to TRBJ2-3; 11 bases align to TRBD2. The CDR3 is 17 amino acids. The trim removed 0 bases at V and 6 bases at J, leaving 11 bases unmatched. Germline V gene data show CDR1 as DFQATT and CDR2 as SNEGSKA (reference sequence). The CDR3 DNA sequence: TGCAGTGCTAGAGATCCGGGTAGCGGGGGGGCCGCGGATACGCAGTATTTT. It is translated as CSARDPGSGGAADTQYF.

Ten or more counts support this clonotype. The chain employs TRBV7-9 and TRBJ1-2; D is ambiguous. Germline CDR1 SEHNR, CDR2 FQNEAQ (reference sequence). V lost 2 bases to trimming and J lost 4 bases, with 11 bases between them. The CDR3 has 14 residues. CDR3 in amino acids: CASSLRRAGYGYTF. CDR3 sequence (DNA): TGTGCCAGCAGCTTACGAAGGGCTGGCTATGGCTACACCTTC.

The chain combines TRBV7-9 with TRBJ2-3; a weak D match, TRBD2 (7 bases). There are 16 residues in the CDR3. V was trimmed by 2 bases and J by 2 bases, leaving 14 bases between them. Germline V gene sequence: CDR1 SEHNR, CDR2 FQNEAQ (reference sequence). In DNA, the CDR3 is TGTGCCAGCAGCTTACCGGGCGGGGGCATCACAGATACGCAGTATTTT. It encodes CASSLPGGGITDTQYF.

Of note for this clonotype: Just one base apart from a much larger clone, this may be a read error. The chain joins TRBV7-8 to TRBJ1-5; D is unresolved. This CDR3 has 14 residues. The germline V gene encodes CDR1 SGHVS and CDR2 FQNEAQ. The CDR3 region has the DNA TGTGCCAGCAGCTTAGCCCGGGAGAATCAGCACCAGCATTTT. This sequence encodes CASSLARENQHQHF.

The sample holds a few counts of this clonotype. This rearrangement joins TRBV27 to TRBJ2-2, with D possibly being TRBD2 (7 bases). The CDR3 has 17 amino acids. CDR1 is MNHEY and CDR2 is SMNVEV in the germline V gene (reference sequence). Trimming took off 4 bases at V and 4 bases at J, with 19 bases between the two ends. This CDR3 is CASSYPSGGGGTGELFF. The CDR3 DNA is TGTGCCAGCAGTTACCCATCGGGGGGCGGCGGCACCGGGGAGCTGTTTTTT.

Only a few counts were recorded for this clonotype. V gene TRBV10-3 combines with J gene TRBJ2-7, with 7 bases aligning to TRBD2. The CDR3 is made up of 15 amino acids. The trim removed 5 bases at V and 2 bases at J, leaving 9 bases unmatched. The germline V gene has CDR1 ENHRY and CDR2 SYGVKD. CDR3 DNA sequence: TGTGCCATCAGTAGATCTAGCGGACTGACCTACGAGCAGTACTTC. It specifies CAISRSSGLTYEQYF.

This clonotype has only a few counts. The rearrangement joins TRBV7-2 to TRBJ1-2; D remains ambiguous. This CDR3 has 16 amino acids. Germline V gives CDR1 SGHTA, CDR2 FQGNSA. V shed 5 bases and J shed 3 bases, with 19 bases lying between them. CDR3 amino acids: CASSRNSEGGYYGYTF. The CDR3 DNA reads TGTGCCAGCAGCCGAAACTCGGAGGGCGGGTACTATGGCTACACCTTC. Full variable domain (remainder filled in from reference TRBV7-2 and TRBJ1-2): GAGVSQSPSNKVTEKGKDVELRCDPISGHTALYWYRQSLGQGLEFLIYFQGNSAPDKSGLPSDRFSAERTGGSVSTLTIQRTQQEDSAVYLCASSRNSEGGYYGYTFGSGTRLTVV.

This clonotype was found a few times. This rearrangement joins TRBV18 to TRBJ1-2; the D is unclear. Trimming left V 3 bases short and J 5 bases short, with 16 bases between. There are 15 residues in the CDR3. From germline, CDR1 is KGHSH and CDR2 LQKENI. The CDR3 protein is CASSPDASGLYGYTF. The DNA of the CDR3 is TGTGCCAGCTCACCTGATGCCAGCGGTCTATATGGCTACACCTTC.

This chain links TRBV5-1 with TRBJ2-3, with TRBD1 as a possible D gene (6 bases). Germline loops: CDR1 SGHRS, CDR2 YFSETQ. The CDR3 is 15 residues long. Trimming shortened V by 1 base and J by 6 bases, and 15 bases separated the two germline ends. Here the CDR3 DNA reads TGCGCCAGCAGCTTGTCACTATCAGGGGTCGATACGCAGTATTTT. Its translation is CASSLSLSGVDTQYF.

The chain employs TRBV5-1 and TRBJ2-2; D is ambiguous. The CDR3 is made up of 16 amino acids. Germline V gene data show CDR1 as SGHRS and CDR2 as YFSETQ. The V gene lost 4 bases and the J gene lost 2 bases, with 15 bases spanning the gap. The CDR3 reads CASSPGSFLNTGELFF. CDR3 DNA: TGCGCCAGCAGCCCCGGCAGCTTTCTAAACACCGGGGAGCTGTTTTTT.

This clonotype turned up a few times. The junction and the germline gene differ at one end; a read error may be behind it. The V call is TRBV19, the J call TRBJ2-3, with a tentative D call TRBD1 (6 bases). The CDR3 is 14 amino acids. The germline CDR1 and CDR2 sequences are LNHDA and SQIVND (reference sequence). The CDR3 is CASSMTGGTGTQYF. The CDR3 bases are TGTGCCAGTAGTATGACTGGGGGCACAGGTACGCAGTATTTT.

This clonotype was counted at least ten times. The chain is built from TRBV5-5 and TRBJ2-2; 11 positions agree with TRBD2. The CDR3 length is 15 residues. Losses at the gene ends were 4 bases for V and 7 bases for J; bases not matched to a gene: 6. Per germline, CDR1 SGHKS and CDR2 YYEKEE (reference sequence). CDR3 sequence reads: CASSPRLAGSGELFF. CDR3 sequence (DNA): TGTGCCAGCAGCCCCCGACTAGCGGGGAGCGGGGAGCTGTTTTTT.

This clonotype showed up just a few times. The genes are TRBV4-2 and TRBJ2-5; 12 bases align to TRBD2. Trimming cost V 6 bases and J 2 bases; bases outside gene matches: 4. Germline CDR1 is LGHNA and CDR2 is YNFKEQ. This CDR3 region has 15 residues. CDR3 in DNA: TGTGCCAGCAGTGGACTAGCGGGACGTCAAGAGACCCAGTACTTC. Its protein is CASSGLAGRQETQYF.

This clonotype was detected only a few times. The chain carries TRBV20-1 and TRBJ2-4, with D perhaps matching TRBD1 (6 bases). The germline V gene has CDR1 DFQATT and CDR2 SNEGSKA (reference sequence). With 1 base removed from V and 4 bases from J, the gap between germline ends came to 14 bases. The CDR3 contains 15 residues. The CDR3 protein is CSARGGAGAKNIQYF. CDR3 bases: TGCAGTGCTAGAGGGGGAGCAGGGGCTAAAAACATTCAGTACTTC.

This clonotype was detected ten times or more. The chain links TRBV29-1 to TRBJ2-1; 9 nucleotides match TRBD2. CDR1 SQVTM and CDR2 ANQGSEA come from the germline V gene. This CDR3 region has 14 residues. Trimming cost V 4 bases and J 4 bases; bases outside gene matches: 5. The DNA of the CDR3 is TGCAGCGTTGCGAAGCGGGGGGTATACAATGAGCAGTTCTTC. Its protein is CSVAKRGVYNEQFF.

The DNA of the CDR3 is TGTGCCACCAGTGATCAGGGGACGAGAGCGAACACCGGGGAGCTGTTTTTT. Its protein is CATSDQGTRANTGELFF. The chain couples TRBV24-1 to TRBJ2-2, with a tentative D call TRBD1 (6 bases). The ends were cut back, 3 bases at V and 0 bases at J, with 13 bases in the middle. Germline values: CDR1 KGHDR, CDR2 SFDVKD. The CDR3 is 17 amino acids.

The J gene is TRBJ2-1, the V gene TRBV29-1, with 13 positions matching TRBD2. The J segment lost 9 bases and the V segment lost 7 bases, leaving 9 bases of the junction unmatched. Germline V lookup: CDR1 SQVTM, CDR2 ANQGSEA. This CDR3 has 14 residues. The CDR3 nucleotides are TGCAGCGCCGGACTAGCGGGAGCAGGGGGTGAGCAGTTCTTC. Translated, it gives CSAGLAGAGGEQFF.

This clonotype was recorded a few times. V gene TRBV12-3 or TRBV12-4 combines with J gene TRBJ1-1; TRBD1 agrees at 7 bases. V lost 5 bases to trimming and J lost 4 bases; unmatched junction nucleotides: 4. The CDR3 is 13 amino acids. CDR3 DNA sequence: TGTGCCAGCAGTGCGACAGGGACCACTGAAGCTTTCTTT. Residues: CASSATGTTEAFF.

V is TRBV5-1 and J is TRBJ1-1, with 7 bases aligning to TRBD1. The CDR3 contains 15 residues. V lost 4 bases and J lost 5; bases outside the gene matches: 11. Germline CDR1 SGHRS, CDR2 YFSETQ. The CDR3 coding sequence is TGCGCCAGCAGCCCAAAAAAGACAGGGAAGACTGAAGCTTTCTTT. This sequence encodes CASSPKKTGKTEAFF.

The gene calls are TRBV7-3 and TRBJ1-1; D may be TRBD1 (5 bases). The CDR3 is 13 amino acids. Germline V CDR1 and CDR2: SGHTA, FQGTGA. Trimming removed 6 bases at V and 1 base at J, with 9 bases between. In DNA form, the CDR3 reads TGTGCCAGCAGGCGACAGAAGAACACTGAAGCTTTCTTT. This translates into CASRRQKNTEAFF.

The rearrangement joins TRBV19 to TRBJ1-1; D not certain. The germline V gene encodes CDR1 LNHDA and CDR2 SQIVND (reference sequence). The CDR3 has 10 residues. Trimming took off 5 bases at V and 8 bases at J, with 6 bases between the two ends. CDR3 residues: CASSGPEAFF. In DNA, the CDR3 is TGTGCCAGTAGTGGACCAGAAGCTTTCTTT.

The chain links TRBV19 to TRBJ1-5, with D tentatively TRBD1 (6 bases). V was shortened by 6 bases and J by 3 bases, with 9 bases between the two germline ends. This CDR3 region has 13 residues. Germline V gene data show CDR1 as LNHDA and CDR2 as SQIVND (reference sequence). The chain's CDR3 is CASSRDNNQPQHF. In DNA, the CDR3 is TGTGCCAGTAGCAGGGACAACAATCAGCCCCAGCATTTT.